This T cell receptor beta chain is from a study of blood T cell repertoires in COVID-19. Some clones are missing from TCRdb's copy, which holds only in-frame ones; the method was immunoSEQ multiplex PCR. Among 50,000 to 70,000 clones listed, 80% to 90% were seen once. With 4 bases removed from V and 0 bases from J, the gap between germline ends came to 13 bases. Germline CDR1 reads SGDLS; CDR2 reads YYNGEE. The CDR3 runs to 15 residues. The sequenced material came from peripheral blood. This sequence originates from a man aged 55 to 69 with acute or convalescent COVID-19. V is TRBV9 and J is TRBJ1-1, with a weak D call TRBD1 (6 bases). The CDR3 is CASSPQGALNTEAFF. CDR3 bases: TGTGCCAGCAGCCCACAGGGCGCCTTGAACACTGAAGCTTTCTTT.